The 17 T cell receptor beta chains given below trace back to one sample, sequenced in a study of blood T cell repertoires in COVID-19. Produced via immunoSEQ multiplex PCR; TCRdb's table is partial and in-frame only. The sample has 100,000 to 120,000 clones, 70% to 90% seen once. The sequenced material came from peripheral blood. The receptors derive from a human donor in a cohort sampled during active COVID-19.

The chain recombines TRBV19 with TRBJ2-1, with TRBD2 matching over 8 bases. With V trimmed by 1 base and J by 2 bases, 4 bases remained unmatched. CDR1 is LNHDA, CDR2 SQIVND, per germline (reference sequence). The CDR3 contains 16 residues. CDR3 sequence (DNA): TGTGCCAGTAGTATAGCGGGGGGGTGGACCTACAATGAGCAGTTCTTC. Translation: CASSIAGGWTYNEQFF.

The chain uses TRBV5-6 and TRBJ2-5; D is perhaps TRBD1 (5 bases). CDR1 and CDR2 (germline): SGHDT, YYEEEE. The CDR3 extends over 15 amino acids. V lost 3 bases to trimming and J lost 4 bases, with 16 bases between them. Here the CDR3 reads CASSSRTWLGETQYF. The CDR3, as DNA: TGTGCCAGCAGCTCACGGACATGGCTAGGAGAGACCCAGTACTTC.

The gene calls are TRBV10-1 and TRBJ1-2; D possibly corresponds to TRBD1 (6 bases). Germline CDR1 is WNHNN and CDR2 is SYGVQD (reference sequence). There are 15 residues in the CDR3. The V end was cut by 0 bases, the J end by 8 bases, with 16 bases between. CDR3 amino acids: CASSESTDRSDGYTF. The CDR3 bases are TGCGCCAGCAGTGAGTCAACAGACAGGTCGGACGGCTACACCTTC.

This chain's CDR3 is CASSLEPRVVGTEAFF. CDR3 sequence (DNA): TGTGCCAGCAGCTTAGAACCCCGGGTCGTTGGCACTGAAGCTTTCTTT. This rearrangement joins TRBV7-9 to TRBJ1-1; no firm D call. Trimming stripped 1 base from V and 4 bases from J, with 16 bases between. The CDR3 contains 16 residues. CDR1 SEHNR and CDR2 FQNEAQ come from the germline V gene (reference sequence).

The CDR3 reads CASTSGRTNNEQFF. The CDR3 DNA reads as TGCGCCAGCACCAGCGGGAGGACCAACAATGAGCAGTTCTTC. V and J are TRBV10-2 and TRBJ2-1, with 9 nucleotides matching TRBD2. Losses at the gene ends were 7 bases for V and 5 bases for J; bases not matched to a gene: 6. The CDR3 consists of 14 residues. CDR1 WSHSY and CDR2 SAAADI come from the germline V gene.

V gene TRBV5-4 combines with J gene TRBJ1-5; TRBD1 is a possible D gene (6 bases). CDR1 is SGHNT and CDR2 is YYREEE in the germline V gene (reference sequence). Between the trimmed V and J ends, which lost 4 bases and 7 bases, there was a span of 15 bases. The CDR3 is made up of 14 amino acids. The DNA of the CDR3 is TGTGCCAGCAGCCTACAGGGTTCATCCCAGCCCCAGCATTTT. Translated, it gives CASSLQGSSQPQHF.

The chain recombines TRBV4-3 with TRBJ1-3; D remains ambiguous. The CDR3 totals 14 residues. V was pared by 4 bases and J by 0 bases, with 7 bases between. Germline V gene sequence: CDR1 LGHNA, CDR2 YSLEER. In DNA, the CDR3 is TGCGCCAGCAGCCCGAGGATCTCTGGAAACACCATATATTTT. This gives the protein CASSPRISGNTIYF.

This rearrangement joins TRBV20-1 to TRBJ1-2, with D hard to call. The CDR3 extends over 12 amino acids. V was shortened by 3 bases and J by 1 base, with 6 bases between the two germline ends. The germline gives CDR1 DFQATT, CDR2 SNEGSKA (reference sequence). CDR3 sequence (DNA): TGCAGTGCTAGTTTTAGTAACTATGGCTACACCTTC. Translating gives CSASFSNYGYTF.

The chain carries TRBV3-1 (or the pseudogene TRBV3-2) and TRBJ2-1; 9 nucleotides align to TRBD2. The CDR3 is made up of 17 amino acids. V trimming: 1 base; J trimming: 4 bases; junction bases outside the gene matches: 8. Germline values: CDR1 LGHDT, CDR2 YNNKEL (reference sequence). This CDR3 is CASSQAPSSGTYNEQFF. The CDR3 DNA follows: TGTGCCAGCAGCCAAGCCCCTTCTAGCGGGACTTACAATGAGCAGTTCTTC.

J is TRBJ1-1 and V is TRBV27; D gene unclear. Trimming took 4 bases from V and 0 from J, leaving 15 bases between them. Germline V gene lookup returns CDR1 MNHEY and CDR2 SMNVEV (reference sequence). This CDR3 spans 16 amino acids. CDR3 bases: TGTGCCAGCAGTTCACGGGGTGGCACTCTGAACACTGAAGCTTTCTTT. Its translation is CASSSRGGTLNTEAFF.

The J gene is TRBJ1-1, the V gene TRBV25-1; no clear D. V shed 0 bases and J shed 3 bases, with 8 bases lying between them. CDR3 length: 14 amino acids. CDR1 is MGHDK, CDR2 SYGVNS, per germline. CDR3 coding DNA: TGTGCCAGCAGTGAATACCCCGGGGACACTGAAGCTTTCTTT. It codes for CASSEYPGDTEAFF. Based on the CDR3 plus reference TRBV25-1 and TRBJ1-1, the full variable domain is EADIYQTPRYLVIGTGKKITLECSQTMGHDKMYWYQQDPGMELHLIHYSYGVNSTEKGDLSSESTVSRIRTEHFPLTLESARPSHTSQYLCASSEYPGDTEAFFGQGTRLTVV.

The genes are TRBV30 and TRBJ2-7, with 8 bases fitting TRBD1. The CDR3 covers 20 residues. J lost 4 bases, V lost 0 bases, and 23 bases had no gene match. Germline V gene lookup returns CDR1 GTSNPN and CDR2 SVGIG (reference sequence). The CDR3 DNA is TGTGCCTGGAGTGTTCATCCCCGCGATACCACCGGGACAGGCTATTACGAGCAGTACTTC. Residues: CAWSVHPRDTTGTGYYEQYF.

The chain recombines TRBV2 with TRBJ2-1; 8 positions agree with TRBD1. This CDR3 comprises 14 residues. The ends lost 6 bases at V and 5 bases at J; junction bases unmatched: 6. In germline, CDR1 is SNHLY, CDR2 FYNNEI. The chain's CDR3 is CASRRGQANNEQFF. As DNA, the CDR3 is TGTGCCAGCAGGCGGGGACAGGCCAACAATGAGCAGTTCTTC.

This clone was seen only once. V usage is TRBV2 and J usage is TRBJ1-1, with TRBD1 identical over 9 bases. Germline V gives CDR1 SNHLY, CDR2 FYNNEI. This CDR3 has 14 residues. V shed 6 bases and J 5 bases; nucleotides not matched to a gene: 7. The CDR3 is CASRRDRAWTEAFF. In DNA, the CDR3 is TGTGCCAGCAGGCGGGACAGGGCTTGGACTGAAGCTTTCTTT.

This rearrangement joins TRBV4-1 to TRBJ2-3; maybe TRBD1 (5 bases). Germline assignment: CDR1 MGHRA and CDR2 YSYEKL. The V gene lost 0 bases and the J gene lost 9 bases, with 10 bases spanning the gap. CDR3 length: 13 amino acids. CDR3 bases: TGCGCCAGCAGCCAAGATCAGGGCTTCACGCAGTATTTT. Protein: CASSQDQGFTQYF.

V is TRBV28 and J is TRBJ2-4; possibly TRBD1 for D (6 bases). CDR1 and CDR2 from the germline V gene are MDHEN and SYDVKM. The CDR3 loop spans 18 amino acids. V dropped 4 bases and J dropped 4 bases, with 23 bases sitting between them. CDR3 loop: CASSSPGQPEGVKNIQYF. DNA of the CDR3: TGTGCCAGCAGTTCACCGGGACAACCCGAGGGGGTGAAAAACATTCAGTACTTC.

This chain joins TRBV4-2 and TRBJ2-5, with 10 bases fitting TRBD1. Looked up from germline, CDR1 is LGHNA and CDR2 is YNFKEQ. After removal of 3 bases from V and 1 base from J, the junction contained 2 bases not matched to a gene. The CDR3 contains 15 residues. CDR3 sequence: CASSQGQGRQETQYF. The CDR3 bases are TGTGCCAGCAGCCAGGGACAGGGGCGCCAAGAGACCCAGTACTTC.